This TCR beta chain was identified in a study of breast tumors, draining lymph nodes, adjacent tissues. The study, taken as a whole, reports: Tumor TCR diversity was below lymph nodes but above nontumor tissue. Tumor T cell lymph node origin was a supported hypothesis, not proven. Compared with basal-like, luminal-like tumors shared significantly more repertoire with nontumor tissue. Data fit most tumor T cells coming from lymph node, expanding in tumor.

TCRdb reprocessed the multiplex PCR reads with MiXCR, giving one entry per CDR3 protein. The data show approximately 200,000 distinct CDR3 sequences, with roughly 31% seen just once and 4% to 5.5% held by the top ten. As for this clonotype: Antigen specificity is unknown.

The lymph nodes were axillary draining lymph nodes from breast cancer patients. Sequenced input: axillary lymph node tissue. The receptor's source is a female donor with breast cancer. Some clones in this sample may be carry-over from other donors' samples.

CDR3 in DNA: TGCAGTGCTAGAAACCCGGACAGGGGAGCAGAGACCCAGTACTTC. This sequence encodes CSARNPDRGAETQYF. V is TRBV20-1 and J is TRBJ2-5, with 9 bases identical to TRBD1. The CDR3 has 15 residues. Looked up from germline, CDR1 is DFQATT and CDR2 is SNEGSKA (reference sequence). V lost 2 bases and J lost 4; bases outside the gene matches: 8.